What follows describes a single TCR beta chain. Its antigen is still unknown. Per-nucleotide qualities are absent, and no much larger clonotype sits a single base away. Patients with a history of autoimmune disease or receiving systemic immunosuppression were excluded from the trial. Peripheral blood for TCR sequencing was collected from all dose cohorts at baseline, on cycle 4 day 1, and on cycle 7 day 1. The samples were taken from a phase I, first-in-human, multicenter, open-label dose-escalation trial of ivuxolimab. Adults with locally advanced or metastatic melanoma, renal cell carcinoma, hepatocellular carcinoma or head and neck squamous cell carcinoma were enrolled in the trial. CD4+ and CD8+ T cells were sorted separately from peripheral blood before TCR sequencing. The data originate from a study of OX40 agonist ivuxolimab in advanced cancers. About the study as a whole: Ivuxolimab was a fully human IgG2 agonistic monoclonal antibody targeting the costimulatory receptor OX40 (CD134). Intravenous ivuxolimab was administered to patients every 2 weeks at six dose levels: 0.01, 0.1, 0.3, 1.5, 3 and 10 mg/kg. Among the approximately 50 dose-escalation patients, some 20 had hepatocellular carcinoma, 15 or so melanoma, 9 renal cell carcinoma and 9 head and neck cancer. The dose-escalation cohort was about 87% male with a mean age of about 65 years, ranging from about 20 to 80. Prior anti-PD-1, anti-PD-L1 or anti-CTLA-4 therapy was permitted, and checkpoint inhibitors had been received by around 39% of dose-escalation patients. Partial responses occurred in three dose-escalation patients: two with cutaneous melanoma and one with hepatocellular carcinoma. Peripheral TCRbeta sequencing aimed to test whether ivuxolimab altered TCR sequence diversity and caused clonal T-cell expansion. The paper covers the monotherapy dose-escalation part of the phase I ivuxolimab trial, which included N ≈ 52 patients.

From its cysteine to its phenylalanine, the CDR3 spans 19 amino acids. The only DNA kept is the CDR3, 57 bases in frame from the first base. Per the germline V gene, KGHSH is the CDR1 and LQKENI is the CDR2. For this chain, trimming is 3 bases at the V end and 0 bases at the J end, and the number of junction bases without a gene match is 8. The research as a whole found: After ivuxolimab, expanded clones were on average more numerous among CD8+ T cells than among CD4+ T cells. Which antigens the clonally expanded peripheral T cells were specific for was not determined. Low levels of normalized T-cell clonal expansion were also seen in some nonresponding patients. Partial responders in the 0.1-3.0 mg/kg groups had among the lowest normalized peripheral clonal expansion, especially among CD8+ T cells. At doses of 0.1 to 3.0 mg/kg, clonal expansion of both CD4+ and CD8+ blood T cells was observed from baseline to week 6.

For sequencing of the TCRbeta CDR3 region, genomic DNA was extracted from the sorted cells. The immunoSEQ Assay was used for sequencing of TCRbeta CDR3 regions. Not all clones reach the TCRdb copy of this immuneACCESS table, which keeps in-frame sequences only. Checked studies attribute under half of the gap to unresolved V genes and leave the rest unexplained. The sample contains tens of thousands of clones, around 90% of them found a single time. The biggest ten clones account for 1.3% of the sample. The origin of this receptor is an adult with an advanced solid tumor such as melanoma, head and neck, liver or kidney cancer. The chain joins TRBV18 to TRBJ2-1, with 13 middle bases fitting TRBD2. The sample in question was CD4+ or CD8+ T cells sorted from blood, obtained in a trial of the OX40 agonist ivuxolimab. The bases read TGTGCCAGCTCACCTCCGGGACTAGCGGGGCAGAGCTCCTACAATGAGCAGTTCTTC. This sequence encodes CASSPPGLAGQSSYNEQFF.